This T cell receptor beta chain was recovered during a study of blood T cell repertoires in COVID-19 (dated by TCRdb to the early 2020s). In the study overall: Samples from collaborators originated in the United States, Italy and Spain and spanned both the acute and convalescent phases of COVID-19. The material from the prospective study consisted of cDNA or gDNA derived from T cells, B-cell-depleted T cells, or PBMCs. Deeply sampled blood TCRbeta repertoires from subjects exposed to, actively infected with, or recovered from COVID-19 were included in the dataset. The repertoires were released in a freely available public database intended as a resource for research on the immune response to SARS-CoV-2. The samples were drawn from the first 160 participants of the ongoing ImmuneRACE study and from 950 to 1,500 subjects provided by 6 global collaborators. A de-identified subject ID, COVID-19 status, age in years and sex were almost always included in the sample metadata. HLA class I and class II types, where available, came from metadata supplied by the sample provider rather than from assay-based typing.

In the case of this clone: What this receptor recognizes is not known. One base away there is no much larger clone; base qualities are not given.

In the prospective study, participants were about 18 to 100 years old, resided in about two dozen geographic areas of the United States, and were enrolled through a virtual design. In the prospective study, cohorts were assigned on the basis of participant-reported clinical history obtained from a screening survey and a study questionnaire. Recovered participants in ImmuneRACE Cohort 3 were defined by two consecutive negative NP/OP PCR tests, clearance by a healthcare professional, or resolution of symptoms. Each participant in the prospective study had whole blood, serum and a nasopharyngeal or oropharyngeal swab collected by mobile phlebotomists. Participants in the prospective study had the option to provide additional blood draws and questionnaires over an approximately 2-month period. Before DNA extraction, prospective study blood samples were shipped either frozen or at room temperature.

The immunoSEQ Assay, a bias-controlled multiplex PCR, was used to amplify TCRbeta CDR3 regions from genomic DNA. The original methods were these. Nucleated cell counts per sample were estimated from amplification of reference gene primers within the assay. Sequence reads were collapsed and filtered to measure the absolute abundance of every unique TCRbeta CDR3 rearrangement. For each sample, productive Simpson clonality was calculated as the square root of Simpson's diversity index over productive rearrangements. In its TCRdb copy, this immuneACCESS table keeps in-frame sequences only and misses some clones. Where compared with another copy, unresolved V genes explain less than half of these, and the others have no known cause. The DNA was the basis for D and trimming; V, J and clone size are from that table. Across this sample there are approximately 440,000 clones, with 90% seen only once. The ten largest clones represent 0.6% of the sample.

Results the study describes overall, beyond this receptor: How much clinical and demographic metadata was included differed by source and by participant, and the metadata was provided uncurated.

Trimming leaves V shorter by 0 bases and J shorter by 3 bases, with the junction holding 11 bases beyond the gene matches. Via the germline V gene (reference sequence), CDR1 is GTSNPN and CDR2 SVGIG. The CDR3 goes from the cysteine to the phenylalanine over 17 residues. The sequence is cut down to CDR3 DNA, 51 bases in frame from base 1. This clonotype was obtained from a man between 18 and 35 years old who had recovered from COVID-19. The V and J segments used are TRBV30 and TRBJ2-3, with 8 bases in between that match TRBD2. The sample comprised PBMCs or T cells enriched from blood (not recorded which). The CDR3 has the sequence CAWSVHSSGRLTDTQYF. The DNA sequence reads TGTGCCTGGAGTGTACATTCTAGCGGGCGCTTGACAGATACGCAGTATTTT.